This T cell receptor beta chain stems from a study of blood T cell repertoires in COVID-19 (dated by TCRdb to between 2020 and 2021). For the study in its entirety: Samples from collaborators originated in the United States, Italy and Spain and spanned both the acute and convalescent phases of COVID-19. The dataset comprised deeply sampled blood TCRbeta repertoires from subjects exposed to, actively infected with, or recovered from COVID-19. Where available, HLA class I and class II types were taken from metadata supplied by the sample provider and were not determined by assay-based typing. The sample metadata nearly always contained a de-identified subject ID, COVID-19 status, age in years and sex. The repertoires were made available in a free public database intended to serve as a resource for research on the immune response to SARS-CoV-2. The material from the prospective study consisted of cDNA or gDNA derived from T cells, B-cell-depleted T cells, or PBMCs. Samples were obtained from the ongoing ImmuneRACE study (first 160 participants) and from 1,200 or so subjects provided by 6 global collaborators. The investigation overall reported the following: Clinical and demographic metadata were provided uncurated, with the amount varying by source and participant.

Collaborating institutions collected whole blood in K2EDTA tubes following their own protocols. Collaborator samples were shipped for TCRbeta analysis as frozen whole blood, isolated PBMCs, or DNA extracted from either sample type. TCRbeta CDR3 regions were amplified from genomic DNA using the immunoSEQ Assay, a bias-controlled multiplex PCR. As for the original processing: The number of nucleated cells in each sample was estimated from the amplification of reference gene primers within the assay. To quantify the absolute abundance of each unique TCRbeta CDR3 rearrangement, sequence reads were collapsed and filtered. Productive Simpson clonality was computed per sample as the square root of Simpson's diversity index over productive rearrangements. The clones in this table, taken by TCRdb from immuneACCESS, are in-frame only. Not every clone is retained; where verified, under half of the shortfall comes from an unresolved V gene, and the cause of the rest is unknown. V and J calls and clone size are as listed in that table; D and trimming were resolved from the DNA. The sample table shows tens of thousands of clones, and 70% to 90% are seen once. Approximately 12% of the sample lies in the top ten.

In its sample, this clone was seen a few times. It lacks a known antigen. No base quality information exists; no much larger clone differs at one position. The sample taken for sequencing was peripheral blood. The TCR comes from a human donor in a cohort sampled during active COVID-19.

The DNA sequence follows: TGTGCCAGTAGTATCACTCTAGGGAGGGTCGGAAACTTGAACACTGAAGCTTTCTTT. Translated, this gives CASSITLGRVGNLNTEAFF. The V gene is TRBV19 and the J gene is TRBJ1-1, with the D segment identity uncertain. V is cut by 3 bases and J by 0 bases, and the space between the germline ends is 23 bases. The germline V gene encodes CDR1 LNHDA and CDR2 SQIVND (reference sequence). The CDR3, cysteine through phenylalanine, is 19 amino acids long. This entry keeps only the CDR3 DNA: 57 bases, framed from base 1.